This TCR beta chain was sequenced for a study of T-cell reconstitution after alpha-beta-depleted transplantation in children. With regard to this clonotype: Antigen unknown.

The authors prepared the TCRbeta library with unique molecular identifiers. TCRdb ran MiXCR on the PCR reads and lists one entry per CDR3 protein. The table lists about a million distinct CDR3 sequences, around 30% of them singletons. Trimming stripped 0 bases from V and 2 bases from J, with 7 bases between. The CDR3 spans 14 residues. CDR1 and CDR2 from the germline V gene are MNHEY and SVGAGI. Findings and caveats of the study: T-cell numbers and diversity, one year after transplant, stemmed largely from T cells that were newly produced.

The genes are TRBV6-5 and TRBJ1-1; weak D call: TRBD1 (5 bases). The material sequenced was PBMCs, mostly from graft donor cells, taken 360 days after TCRalphabeta/CD19-depleted stem cell transplant. This clonotype was sampled from a boy in the first two years of life who had a stem cell transplant for SCID, so the T cells may come from the graft donor. The chain's CDR3 is CASSYSTANTEAFF. In DNA form, the CDR3 reads TGTGCCAGCAGTTACTCGACAGCTAACACTGAAGCTTTCTTT.